Below are 18 T cell receptor beta chains sequenced from a single sample in a study of blood T cell repertoires in COVID-19. Assay used: immunoSEQ multiplex PCR; TCRdb lists only in-frame clones, some missing. The sample records under 200,000 clones, about 86% being singletons. The sample taken for sequencing was peripheral blood. The source is a man between 60 and 75 years old with acute or convalescent COVID-19.

The V and J genes are TRBV28 and TRBJ1-2; D call uncertain. Germline V gives CDR1 MDHEN, CDR2 SYDVKM. Trimming took 6 bases from V and 4 from J, leaving 6 bases between them. The CDR3 sequence is 11 residues long. CDR3 sequence: CASSGSYGYTF. The CDR3 DNA follows: TGTGCCAGCAGCGGGTCCTATGGCTACACCTTC.

This chain connects TRBV7-3 to TRBJ2-7, with D perhaps TRBD1 (5 bases). Per germline, CDR1 SGHTA and CDR2 FQGTGA. V was trimmed by 5 bases and J by 5 bases, leaving 16 bases between them. This CDR3 contains 14 residues. The CDR3 here is CASSPGHPWDEQYF. The CDR3 region has the DNA TGTGCCAGCAGCCCCGGACATCCTTGGGACGAGCAGTACTTC.

This clone was counted a few times. This chain uses TRBV5-5 with TRBJ1-2; D may be TRBD1 (6 bases). This CDR3 region has 13 residues. The germline gives CDR1 SGHKS, CDR2 YYEKEE (reference sequence). V was pared by 1 base and J by 8 bases, with 12 bases between. The CDR3 DNA sequence: TGTGCCAGCAGCTTGATAATACAGGGAGGCTACACCTTC. Translated: CASSLIIQGGYTF. The full variable domain, its missing parts supplied by reference TRBV5-5 and TRBJ1-2, is DAGVTQSPTHLIKTRGQQVTLRCSPISGHKSVSWYQQVLGQGPQFIFQYYEKEERGRGNFPDRFSARQFPNYSSELNVNALLLGDSALYLCASSLIIQGGYTFGSGTRLTVV.

This clone was detected only a few times. This chain uses TRBV3-1 (or the pseudogene TRBV3-2) with TRBJ1-5, with D unclear. Looked up from germline, CDR1 is LGHDT and CDR2 is YNNKEL (reference sequence). The CDR3 is 15 amino acids. V gave up 1 base and J gave up 6 bases, with 13 bases separating them. The CDR3 is CASSQGSSSRQPQHF. CDR3 sequence (DNA): TGTGCCAGCAGCCAAGGCTCGTCAAGCCGTCAGCCCCAGCATTTT.

The V and J genes are TRBV5-1 and TRBJ2-7; 9 bases are shared with TRBD1. The V gene end was trimmed by 4 bases and the J gene end by 2 bases; junction bases not matched to a gene: 10. Per germline, CDR1 SGHRS and CDR2 YFSETQ. The CDR3 sequence is 16 residues long. In DNA, the CDR3 is TGCGCCAGCAGCCATGGCGGGACAGGGTCTACCTACGAGCAGTACTTC. It yields the protein CASSHGGTGSTYEQYF.

The J gene is TRBJ2-7, the V gene TRBV5-5; D is unclear. Trimming left V 5 bases short and J 5 bases short, with 11 bases between. The CDR3 contains 12 residues. The V gene's germline CDR1 is SGHKS and CDR2 YYEKEE (reference sequence). The CDR3 loop reads CASRFSNDEQYF. Here the CDR3 DNA reads TGTGCCAGCAGGTTTAGTAACGACGAGCAGTACTTC.

The V gene is TRBV28, the J gene TRBJ1-2; 7 bases are shared with TRBD1. Germline lookup yields CDR1 MDHEN and CDR2 SYDVKM. After removal of 4 bases from V and 6 bases from J, the junction contained 2 bases not matched to a gene. The CDR3 consists of 12 residues. The CDR3 DNA is TGTGCCAGCAGTTATACAGGGGATGGCTACACCTTC. Amino acid sequence: CASSYTGDGYTF.

The count of this clone is one. The chain has TRBV29-1 and TRBJ2-7; D gene unclear. The V gene's germline CDR1 is SQVTM and CDR2 ANQGSEA. The CDR3 is 11 amino acids. V lost 6 bases and J lost 2, with 8 bases in between. The CDR3 nucleotides read TGCAGCGTCCAGGTGACCTACGAGCAGTACTTC. It specifies CSVQVTYEQYF.

The chain is built from TRBV4-1 and TRBJ1-4; 7 bases agree with TRBD1. There are 15 residues in the CDR3. J was trimmed by 3 bases and V by 1 base; bases with no gene match: 2. From germline, CDR1 is MGHRA and CDR2 YSYEKL. As DNA, the CDR3 is TGCGCCAGCAGCCAAGTCGGGACAGCTAATGAAAAACTGTTTTTT. It specifies CASSQVGTANEKLFF.

This chain joins TRBV7-9 and TRBJ1-5; a weak D match, TRBD1 (6 bases). From germline, CDR1 is SEHNR and CDR2 FQNEAQ (reference sequence). There are 14 residues in the CDR3. Trimming shortened V by 1 base and J by 4 bases, and 8 bases separated the two germline ends. In nucleotides, the CDR3 is TGTGCCAGCAGCTTAGGGGGGCGGAATCAGCCCCAGCATTTT. As protein: CASSLGGRNQPQHF.

The chain uses TRBV19 and TRBJ1-5; 7 bases are shared with TRBD1. The CDR3 is made up of 14 amino acids. Germline V CDR1 and CDR2: LNHDA, SQIVND (reference sequence). J lost 7 bases, V lost 6 bases, and 9 bases had no gene match. The CDR3 sequence is CASSHRTGMQPQHF. The CDR3 bases are TGTGCCAGTAGCCATCGGACAGGTATGCAGCCCCAGCATTTT. Based on the CDR3 plus reference TRBV19 and TRBJ1-5, the full variable domain is DGGITQSPKYLFRKEGQNVTLSCEQNLNHDAMYWYRQDPGQGLRLIYYSQIVNDFQKGDIAEGYSVSREKKESFPLTVTSAQKNPTAFYLCASSHRTGMQPQHFGDGTRLSIL.

The gene calls are TRBV5-5 and TRBJ1-5; D is ambiguous. Germline values: CDR1 SGHKS, CDR2 YYEKEE (reference sequence). The CDR3 contains 13 residues. Deletions cut 0 bases from V and 6 bases from J, with 7 bases between. Here the CDR3 DNA reads TGTGCCAGCAGCTTGGAGGGAGCTCAGCCCCAGCATTTT. Its translation is CASSLEGAQPQHF.

V and J are TRBV5-4 and TRBJ1-4; D call uncertain. The CDR3 length is 13 residues. Germline lookup yields CDR1 SGHNT and CDR2 YYREEE (reference sequence). Trimming took 4 bases from V and 0 from J, leaving 4 bases between them. Written as DNA, the CDR3 is TGTGCCAGCAGCCAGACAACTAATGAAAAACTGTTTTTT. Translating it yields CASSQTTNEKLFF.

The V call is TRBV7-2, the J call TRBJ2-7; the match to TRBD1 covers 10 bases. The CDR3 spans 15 residues. V gave up 6 bases and J gave up 3 bases; unmatched junction bases: 8. Germline CDR1 and CDR2: SGHTA and FQGNSA. This chain's CDR3 is CASSRDRGRVYEQYF. Here the CDR3 DNA reads TGTGCCAGCAGTAGAGACAGGGGGCGCGTCTACGAGCAGTACTTC.

V and J are TRBV27 and TRBJ1-4; D ambiguous. CDR1 MNHEY and CDR2 SMNVEV come from the germline V gene (reference sequence). The CDR3 covers 13 residues. V was cut by 4 bases and J by 3 bases, with 6 bases left in between. CDR3 in amino acids: CASSSRANEKLFF. DNA for the CDR3: TGTGCCAGCAGTTCCCGGGCTAATGAAAAACTGTTTTTT. The full variable domain, completed using reference TRBV27 and TRBJ1-4, is EAQVTQNPRYLITVTGKKLTVTCSQNMNHEYMSWYRQDPGLGLRQIYYSMNVEVTDKGDVPEGYKVSRKEKRNFPLILESPSPNQTSLYFCASSSRANEKLFFGSGTQLSVL.

V and J are TRBV18 and TRBJ2-7; 10 positions match TRBD2. The CDR3 runs 17 residues. Germline CDR1 and CDR2: KGHSH and LQKENI. V gave up 2 bases and J gave up 4 bases; unmatched junction bases: 11. The CDR3 is CASSPTFASGSPYEQYF. The CDR3 bases are TGTGCCAGCTCACCAACGTTCGCTAGCGGGAGTCCATACGAGCAGTACTTC.

This chain joins TRBV12-3 or TRBV12-4 and TRBJ1-2, with TRBD1 as a possible D gene (5 bases). V dropped 6 bases and J dropped 0 bases, with 8 bases sitting between them. This CDR3 is 13 amino acids long. As DNA, the CDR3 is TGTGCCAGCAGCCGACAGCCTAACTATGGCTACACCTTC. As protein: CASSRQPNYGYTF.

V and J are TRBV10-1 and TRBJ2-7; TRBD1 agrees at 11 bases. The germline V gene has CDR1 WNHNN and CDR2 SYGVQD (reference sequence). The length of the CDR3 is 13 residues. The V and J ends lost 4 bases and 6 bases, in that order; junction bases with no gene match: 2. The CDR3 sequence: CASSGTGGREQYF. DNA for the CDR3: TGCGCCAGCAGTGGGACAGGGGGCCGCGAGCAGTACTTC.